This T cell receptor beta chain stems from a study of T cells after yellow fever vaccination. TCRdb re-derived calls from the 5' RACE reads in MiXCR, one entry per CDR3 protein. The sample consists of about 300,000 distinct CDR3 sequences, roughly 4.3% of them appearing once. The CDR3 length is 13 residues. V lost 2 bases to trimming and J lost 1 base, with 5 bases between them. Germline V gene data show CDR1 as MNHNS and CDR2 as SASEGT. This clonotype was recorded a few times. Sequencing used PBMCs, obtained 5 days after the yellow fever booster vaccination. The clonotype comes from a young man who received the YFV17D yellow fever vaccine. The chain has TRBV6-1 and TRBJ1-1; no reliable D call. The CDR3 DNA reads as TGTGCCAGCAGTGAAAAAGAGAACACTGAAGCTTTCTTT. It is translated as CASSEKENTEAFF.